The clone carrying this TCR beta chain appeared once. With 3 bases removed from V and 1 base from J, the gap between germline ends came to 4 bases. There are 12 residues in the CDR3. In germline, CDR1 is KGHSH, CDR2 LQKENI. In the original processing: How many nucleated cells were present was estimated from reference gene primer amplification. The method was immunoSEQ multiplex PCR; TCRdb's version includes in-frame clones alone and lacks a portion of them. The V and J calls and clone size are taken from that table; D and trimming were inferred from the DNA. Here the sample spans 25,000 to 35,000 clones, approximately 79% being singletons. The data are from a study of blood T cell repertoires in COVID-19. Study summary: Sites across the United States, Italy and Spain contributed samples from acute and convalescent COVID-19. From T cells, B-cell-depleted T cells, or PBMCs came the material, which was cDNA or gDNA.

The rearrangement uses TRBV18 and TRBJ2-7; no firm D call. Specimen: peripheral blood. This sequence originates from a boy aged 2 to 9 with active or convalescent COVID-19. Here the CDR3 DNA reads TGTGCCAGCTCACCCTATTCCTACGAGCAGTACGTC. Residues: CASSPYSYEQYV.